The 16 T cell receptor beta chains below all came from one sample that was sequenced in a study of blood T cell repertoires in COVID-19. The table came from immunoSEQ multiplex PCR; TCRdb's copy has only in-frame clones and leaves some out. The data contain over 85,000 clones, around 75% of them singletons. The sequencing input was peripheral blood. The receptors originated from a man aged 65 to 79 with acute or convalescent COVID-19.

The rearrangement joins TRBV11-2 to TRBJ1-4; 8 bases fit TRBD1. The CDR3 is 15 residues long. J gave up 7 bases and V 3 bases, and 7 bases lay outside the gene matches. Germline assignment: CDR1 SGHAT and CDR2 FQNNGV. The CDR3 loop is CASSFMTGESEKLFF. The CDR3 coding sequence is TGTGCCAGCAGCTTCATGACAGGGGAGAGTGAAAAACTGTTTTTT. The full variable domain, in which reference TRBV11-2 and TRBJ1-4 provide the parts outside the CDR3, is EAGVAQSPRYKIIEKRQSVAFWCNPISGHATLYWYQQILGQGPKLLIQFQNNGVVDDSQLPKDRFSAERLKGVDSTLKIQPAKLEDSAVYLCASSFMTGESEKLFFGSGTQLSVL.

V gene TRBV5-1 combines with J gene TRBJ2-3, with D perhaps TRBD2 (6 bases). Germline values: CDR1 SGHRS, CDR2 YFSETQ. This CDR3 is built from 15 residues. V was clipped by 6 bases and J by 2 bases, with 16 bases between them. The CDR3, as DNA: TGCGCCAGCACCCCAAGGAGGCGGGACACAGATACGCAGTATTTT. Translated, it gives CASTPRRRDTDTQYF.

The genes are TRBV7-3 and TRBJ2-3, with TRBD1 identical over 7 bases. The germline gives CDR1 SGHTA, CDR2 FQGTGA. The J segment lost 1 base and the V segment lost 6 bases, leaving 7 bases of the junction unmatched. The CDR3 has 15 residues. The CDR3 DNA reads as TGTGCCAGCAGTCCAAGGACAGGAGGCACAGATACGCAGTATTTT. It is translated as CASSPRTGGTDTQYF.

The rearrangement links TRBV28 to TRBJ2-3; the match to TRBD2 covers 7 bases. There are 17 residues in the CDR3. Germline V gene lookup returns CDR1 MDHEN and CDR2 SYDVKM. V was pared by 1 base and J by 1 base, with 8 bases of the junction left unmatched. Here the CDR3 DNA reads TGTGCCAGCAGTTTATTGTCTAGCGGAGATCGCACAGATACGCAGTATTTT. Translated, it gives CASSLLSSGDRTDTQYF.

The chain is built from TRBV30 and TRBJ2-3, with D possibly matching TRBD2 (7 bases). With 2 bases removed from V and 3 bases from J, the gap between germline ends came to 9 bases. This CDR3 spans 13 amino acids. CDR1 GTSNPN and CDR2 SVGIG come from the germline V gene (reference sequence). The CDR3, as DNA: TGTGCCTGGAGTAGGGGGGGAACAGATACGCAGTATTTT. Protein sequence: CAWSRGGTDTQYF. Supplemented by reference TRBV30 and TRBJ2-3, the full variable domain reads SQTIHQWPATLVQPVGSPLSLECTVEGTSNPNLYWYRQAAGRGLQLLFYSVGIGQISSEVPQNLSASRPQDRQFILSSKKLLLSDSGFYLCAWSRGGTDTQYFGPGTRLTVL.

The rearrangement uses TRBV5-8 and TRBJ2-3; possibly TRBD2 for D (6 bases). CDR3 length: 14 residues. Deletions cut 7 bases from V and 5 bases from J, with 17 bases between. In germline, CDR1 is SGHTS, CDR2 YDEGEE. CDR3 in amino acids: CASSTGTRGDTQYF. In nucleotides, the CDR3 is TGTGCCAGCTCTACCGGGACGCGGGGAGATACGCAGTATTTT.

This clone appeared once. This chain links TRBV2 with TRBJ1-1; 8 bases match TRBD1. Germline CDR1 SNHLY, CDR2 FYNNEI. CDR3 length: 13 residues. The ends lost 8 bases at V and 5 bases at J; junction bases unmatched: 7. CDR3 loop: CASETGERTEAFF. The CDR3 nucleotides are TGTGCCAGCGAGACAGGGGAACGAACTGAAGCTTTCTTT.

This clone was detected a few times. The chain carries TRBV7-2 and TRBJ1-6; no clear D gene. The germline V gene encodes CDR1 SGHTA and CDR2 FQGNSA. The germline V and J ends were trimmed by 5 bases and 0 bases, with 8 bases remaining between them. The CDR3 loop spans 15 amino acids. CDR3 sequence reads: CASSPTGSYNSPLHF. As DNA, the CDR3 is TGTGCCAGCAGCCCTACCGGCTCCTATAATTCACCCCTCCACTTT. The variable domain in full, with the rest retrieved from reference TRBV7-2 and TRBJ1-6, is GAGVSQSPSNKVTEKGKDVELRCDPISGHTALYWYRQSLGQGLEFLIYFQGNSAPDKSGLPSDRFSAERTGGSVSTLTIQRTQQEDSAVYLCASSPTGSYNSPLHFGNGTRLTVT.

The gene calls are TRBV4-3 and TRBJ2-7; 10 bases align to TRBD1. Germline lookup yields CDR1 LGHNA and CDR2 YSLEER. V lost 0 bases and J lost 4; bases outside the gene matches: 3. CDR3 size: 15 residues. The CDR3: CASSQEGTGVYEQYF. CDR3 DNA sequence: TGCGCCAGCAGCCAAGAAGGGACAGGGGTTTACGAGCAGTACTTC.

This clone was detected only once. J is TRBJ2-7 and V is TRBV18; TRBD1 matches 7 bases. CDR1 is KGHSH and CDR2 is LQKENI in the germline V gene. Trimming cost V 5 bases and J 3 bases; bases outside gene matches: 7. This CDR3 comprises 14 residues. CDR3 sequence reads: CASSSGQQYYEQYF. In DNA form, the CDR3 reads TGTGCCAGCTCATCGGGACAGCAGTACTACGAGCAGTACTTC. The full variable domain, in which reference TRBV18 and TRBJ2-7 provide the parts outside the CDR3, is NAGVMQNPRHLVRRRGQEARLRCSPMKGHSHVYWYRQLPEEGLKFMVYLQKENIIDESGMPKERFSAEFPKEGPSILRIQQVVRGDSAAYFCASSSGQQYYEQYFGPGTRLTVT.

V gene TRBV6-5 combines with J gene TRBJ1-3; TRBD1 is a possible D gene (5 bases). The CDR3 is made up of 16 amino acids. CDR1 MNHEY and CDR2 SVGAGI come from the germline V gene. Deletions cut 0 bases from V and 7 bases from J, with 16 bases between. For the CDR3, the DNA is TGTGCCAGCAGTTACTCGAGTAGGCAGGGAGGGAACACCATATATTTT. It codes for CASSYSSRQGGNTIYF.

The chain recombines TRBV3-1 (or the pseudogene TRBV3-2) with TRBJ1-4, with a weak D call TRBD1 (5 bases). The germline V gene encodes CDR1 LGHDT and CDR2 YNNKEL (reference sequence). This CDR3 is built from 14 residues. V shed 3 bases and J shed 7 bases, with 12 bases lying between them. The CDR3, as DNA: TGTGCCAGCAGCCAGGGGGGAGGGAGTGAAAAACTGTTTTTT. It translates to CASSQGGGSEKLFF.

The chain uses TRBV6-4 and TRBJ2-5, with 10 nucleotides matching TRBD2. Germline-derived CDR1 and CDR2 are MRHNA and SNTAGT. V lost 2 bases to trimming and J lost 4 bases; unmatched junction nucleotides: 10. This CDR3 has 17 residues. CDR3 bases: TGTGCCAGCAGTGACCCCGGGACTAGCGTATTTGGAGAGACCCAGTACTTC. It is translated as CASSDPGTSVFGETQYF.

This sequence joins TRBV27 and TRBJ2-7; weak D call: TRBD1 (5 bases). Trimming pared 6 bases from V and 3 bases from J, leaving 12 bases between. The CDR3 has 13 amino acids. CDR1 MNHEY and CDR2 SMNVEV come from the germline V gene (reference sequence). CDR3 region: CASRLTALYEQYF. The CDR3 DNA follows: TGTGCCAGCAGGCTGACAGCCCTCTACGAGCAGTACTTC.

This clone was found once. This chain connects TRBV3-1 (or the pseudogene TRBV3-2) to TRBJ2-1, with D perhaps TRBD1 (7 bases). Per the germline V gene, CDR1 is LGHDT and CDR2 is YNNKEL (reference sequence). Trimming removed 8 bases at V and 8 bases at J, with 16 bases between. The CDR3 length is 13 residues. The CDR3 is CASSGAGGHEQFF. Here the CDR3 DNA reads TGTGCCAGCTCGGGAGCAGGGGGTCATGAGCAGTTCTTC.

The V gene is TRBV5-1, the J gene TRBJ1-1; 7 nucleotides line up with TRBD1. CDR1 SGHRS and CDR2 YFSETQ come from the germline V gene. V shed 2 bases and J 1 base; nucleotides not matched to a gene: 8. This CDR3 contains 16 residues. The CDR3 sequence is CASSLTLQGSNTEAFF. The CDR3 DNA reads TGCGCCAGCAGCTTAACTTTACAGGGGTCGAACACTGAAGCTTTCTTT.